This is a list of T cell receptor beta chains from one sample in a study of T-cell memory formation after mild COVID-19. TCRdb fed the 5' RACE reads into MiXCR, producing one record per CDR3 protein. Of 250,000 or so distinct CDR3 sequences in the sample, more than 15% are singletons; the top ten hold under 30%. The sample consisted of PBMCs or a T cell subset sorted from them (not recorded which). Every receptor here comes from a man younger than 30 who had mild COVID-19 (a few samples of this study predate the infection). Cell type and time point are not known. The CDR3 runs from the conserved cysteine through the conserved F or W. The D gene is left open where the match is weak. Clone size is stated in some rows and not others, as once, few, many or a class when expanded.

CDR3: CASSHLTSGLSRSQYF; DNA: TGCGCCAGCAGCCACCTGACTAGCGGGCTGTCGAGGTCCCAGTACTTC; V: TRBV4-1; size: -; J: TRBJ2-5; D: TRBD2
CDR3: CATSREGNTEAFF; DNA: TGTGCCACCAGCAGAGAGGGTAATACTGAAGCTTTCTTT; V: TRBV15; size: -; J: TRBJ1-1; D: -
CDR3: CASLGQGDNGYTF; DNA: TGTGCCAGCTTGGGACAGGGCGACAATGGCTACACCTTC; V: TRBV7-8; size: -; J: TRBJ1-2; D: TRBD1
CDR3: CASSRGQGREKLFF; DNA: TGTGCCAGCAGTCGGGGACAGGGGCGGGAAAAACTGTTTTTT; V: TRBV28; size: -; J: TRBJ1-4; D: TRBD1
CDR3: CASSLGTGGAGELFF; DNA: TGTGCCAGCAGCCTTGGGACAGGGGGTGCCGGGGAGCTGTTTTTT; V: TRBV7-3; size: few; J: TRBJ2-2; D: TRBD1
CDR3: CASSVSTIGNQPQHF; DNA: TGTGCCAGCTCGGTCAGTACAATCGGCAATCAGCCCCAGCATTTT; V: TRBV18; size: few; J: TRBJ1-5; D: -
CDR3: CASSLSVGSNTEAFF; DNA: TGTGCCAGCAGTTTATCGGTAGGTTCGAACACTGAAGCTTTCTTT; V: TRBV27; size: few; J: TRBJ1-1; D: -
CDR3: CASSPGVRSSGNTIYF; DNA: TGCGCCAGCAGCCCAGGGGTCAGAAGCTCTGGAAACACCATATATTTT; V: TRBV5-1; size: few; J: TRBJ1-3; D: -
CDR3: CASSLADRGFTEAFF; DNA: TGCGCCAGCAGCTTGGCGGACAGGGGGTTCACTGAAGCTTTCTTT; V: TRBV5-1; size: few; J: TRBJ1-1; D: TRBD1
CDR3: CSVGRLAEETQYF; DNA: TGCAGCGTTGGACGACTAGCGGAAGAGACCCAGTACTTC; V: TRBV29-1; size: few; J: TRBJ2-5; D: TRBD2
CDR3: CASSYSRTGNTGELFF; DNA: TGTGCCAGCAGTTACTCGAGGACAGGGAACACCGGGGAGCTGTTTTTT; V: TRBV6-5; size: few; J: TRBJ2-2; D: TRBD1
CDR3: CSAKGGRTEAFF; DNA: TGCAGTGCTAAAGGCGGGAGAACTGAAGCTTTCTTT; V: TRBV20-1; size: few; J: TRBJ1-1; D: -
CDR3: CASSMTGSKETQYF; DNA: TGTGCCAGCAGCATGACAGGGTCCAAAGAGACCCAGTACTTC; V: TRBV11-3; size: -; J: TRBJ2-5; D: TRBD1
CDR3: CATSRDRSHTEAFF; DNA: TGTGCCACCAGCAGAGATCGGAGCCACACTGAAGCTTTCTTT; V: TRBV15; size: -; J: TRBJ1-1; D: -
CDR3: CASSQVVDFGNSPLHF; DNA: TGCGCCAGCAGCCAAGTGGTCGATTTTGGGAATTCACCCCTCCACTTT; V: TRBV4-1; size: -; J: TRBJ1-6; D: -
CDR3: CASSVGGTGSKYGYTF; DNA: TGTGCCAGCAGCGTAGGGGGGACAGGGTCGAAGTATGGCTACACCTTC; V: TRBV9; size: -; J: TRBJ1-2; D: TRBD1
CDR3: CATSTGAPLTSTDTQYF; DNA: TGTGCCACCAGCACCGGCGCTCCTCTCACTAGCACAGATACGCAGTATTTT; V: TRBV15; size: -; J: TRBJ2-3; D: -
CDR3: CATSDTRTGVDTQYF; DNA: TGTGCCACCAGTGATACCAGGACAGGGGTTGATACGCAGTATTTT; V: TRBV24-1; size: -; J: TRBJ2-3; D: TRBD1
CDR3: CAVPRLPNNEQFF; DNA: TGTGCCGTCCCACGGCTTCCCAACAATGAGCAGTTCTTC; V: TRBV7-2; size: -; J: TRBJ2-1; D: -
CDR3: CASKETSSSSLHF; DNA: TGTGCCAGCAAGGAGACAAGCTCGTCGAGCCTCCACTTT; V: TRBV6-6; size: many; J: TRBJ1-6; D: -
CDR3: CSVASGNTGELFF; DNA: TGCAGCGTTGCGTCAGGAAACACCGGGGAGCTGTTTTTT; V: TRBV29-1; size: few; J: TRBJ2-2; D: -
CDR3: CASSRDYGTGELFF; DNA: TGTGCCAGCAGTCGGGACTATGGAACCGGGGAGCTGTTTTTT; V: TRBV7-2; size: few; J: TRBJ2-2; D: TRBD2
CDR3: CASSQGRLRMNTEAFF; DNA: TGTGCCAGCAGCCAAGGGCGGTTAAGGATGAACACTGAAGCTTTCTTT; V: TRBV3-1; size: few; J: TRBJ1-1; D: -
CDR3: CASSQEGQSTDTQYF; DNA: TGCGCCAGCAGCCAAGAAGGACAGTCCACAGATACGCAGTATTTT; V: TRBV4-3; size: few; J: TRBJ2-3; D: -
CDR3: CASSWGSSGANVLTF; DNA: TGTGCCAGCAGTTGGGGTAGCTCTGGGGCCAACGTCCTGACTTTC; V: TRBV12-3/TRBV12-4; size: many; J: TRBJ2-6; D: -
CDR3: CASSLRQGIYGYTF; DNA: TGCGCCAGCAGCCTACGACAGGGGATCTATGGCTACACCTTC; V: TRBV4-3; size: -; J: TRBJ1-2; D: TRBD1
CDR3: CASSYGRAPLEQYF; DNA: TGTGCCAGCAGTTACGGACGGGCGCCGCTCGAGCAGTACTTC; V: TRBV6-5; size: -; J: TRBJ2-7; D: -
CDR3: CASSLASRYDEQFF; DNA: TGTGCCAGCAGCTTAGCGTCCCGGTATGATGAGCAGTTCTTC; V: TRBV7-6; size: many; J: TRBJ2-1; D: -
CDR3: CASKAGTIGNNEQFF; DNA: TGTGCCAGCAAAGCCGGGACAATTGGAAACAATGAGCAGTTCTTC; V: TRBV7-9; size: -; J: TRBJ2-1; D: -